The clone carrying this T cell receptor beta chain was picked up a small number of times. Its antigen is not identified. This sample stems from a study of regulatory T cells in long-lasting Graves disease. Study-wide context: Antithyroid drugs had been taken by newly diagnosed Graves' patients for under 3 months. Whole-study results and caveats: New patients shared fewer than 1,000 public clonotypes, and persistent patients shared more, with approximately 2,600. Newly diagnosed disease favored TRBV20-1 and TRBJ2-1 over persistent disease.

This CDR3 is built from 14 residues. CDR1 and CDR2 from the germline V gene are LNHDA and SQIVND (reference sequence). V was pared by 7 bases and J by 1 base, with 11 bases between. The time point denotes: newly diagnosed GD, antithyroid drugs for less than 3 months. From RNA extracted from PBMCs, the TCR library was made. Libraries of TCR beta came from iRepertoire HTBI primers plus Arm-PCR of CDR3 regions. Each CDR3 protein gets one entry after TCRdb re-called the multiplex PCR reads with MiXCR. This repertoire shows some 220,000 distinct CDR3 sequences, roughly 19% found once; its top ten account for about 10%. This same sample was also taken into another study, of T cells in Graves' hyperthyroidism and ophthalmopathy. That source reports: Clinical symptoms, serum thyroxine, TRAb, thyroid ultrasound and orbital computed tomography informed diagnoses.

This clonotype originated in a woman in her twenties or thirties with Graves disease. Sequencing was performed on peripheral blood mononuclear cells (PBMCs), taken at new diagnosis, from a patient treated with antithyroid drugs. V usage is TRBV19 and J usage is TRBJ1-5, with D unclear. CDR3 region: CASTRPESNQPQHF. The CDR3 region has the DNA TGTGCCAGTACTCGGCCCGAAAGCAATCAGCCCCAGCATTTT.